The rows below give T cell receptor beta chains drawn from one sample of a study of Graves' ophthalmopathy and Graves' hyperthyroidism. One entry per CDR3 protein, called by TCRdb with MiXCR from the multiplex PCR reads. The table has some 750,000 distinct CDR3 sequences, 35% to 50% seen once; the top ten hold roughly 45%. The specimen was peripheral blood. The receptors stem from an adult man with Graves' ophthalmopathy. The CDR3 runs from the conserved cysteine through the conserved F or W. The D gene is left open where the match is weak. Size is stated for part of the rows, as once, few or many counts, or as a class when the clone is expanded.

>TRBV7-9|TRBJ2-2|TRBD1|.
TGTCCGGGCGGGACAGGGAACACCGGGGAGCTGTTTTTT
CPGGTGNTGELFF
>TRBV7-9|TRBJ1-4|.|many
TGTGCCAGCAGCGCAGCCACTGGCGAAAAACTGTTTTTT
CASSAATGEKLFF
>TRBV2|TRBJ2-5|.|.
TGTGCCAGCAGTGAAGCCCTTGGGGACGGAGAGGCCCAGTACTTC
CASSEALGDGEAQYF
>TRBV20-1|TRBJ2-7|.|few
TGCAGTGCTGCGTACAGGGCCTACGAGCAGTACTTC
CSAAYRAYEQYF
>TRBV11-2|TRBJ2-2|TRBD2|.
TGTGCCAGCAGCGCCACTCTCACTAGCGGGGGAAACACCGGGGAGCTGTTTTTT
CASSATLTSGGNTGELFF
>TRBV25-1|TRBJ2-2|.|.
TGTGCCAGCAGCTTGAAGGGGCGGGGCACCGGGGAGCTGTTTTTT
CASSLKGRGTGELFF
>TRBV25-1|TRBJ1-4|.|.
TGTGCCAGCTCACCACTCCTCTCTAATGAAAAACTGTTTTTT
CASSPLLSNEKLFF
>TRBV25-1|TRBJ1-5|.|.
TGTGCCAGCAGCACCAGACAGGCACCGGATCAGCCCCAGCATTTT
CASSTRQAPDQPQHF
>TRBV20-1|TRBJ1-1|TRBD1|.
TGCAGTGCCCTATTGGGACAGGGGTTCGTGAACACTGAAGCTTTCTTT
CSALLGQGFVNTEAFF
>TRBV19|TRBJ2-2|.|.
TGTGCCAGTAGGGCTACTAGAGCCGCCGGGGAGCTGTTTTTT
CASRATRAAGELFF
>TRBV11-2|TRBJ2-7|.|.
TGTGCCAGCAGCCCGGGGACGGCCACCGGGGAGCAGTACTTC
CASSPGTATGEQYF
>TRBV2|TRBJ1-6|.|.
TGTGCCAGCAGTTACGCACCAGGCCGTCCATGGGCCCTCCACTTT
CASSYAPGRPWALHF
>TRBV19|TRBJ1-1|.|many
TGTGCCAGTGGCCACAGGCAATCTTTCTTT
CASGHRQSFF
>TRBV29-1|TRBJ1-4|.|once
TGCAGCGTTGAGCCAACTAATGAAAAACTGTTTTTT
CSVEPTNEKLFF
>TRBV2|TRBJ1-5|.|once
TGTGCCAGCTTGGGTGGCGGAGGCAATCAGCCCCAGCATTTT
CASLGGGGNQPQHF
>TRBV10-1|TRBJ2-5|.|few
TGCGCCATGAAGAAGACTGAAACTCAAGAGACCCAGTACTTC
CAMKKTETQETQYF
>TRBV13|TRBJ2-7|.|.
TGTGCCAGCAGCTTAGGGACAGAACGGTACGAGCAGTACTTC
CASSLGTERYEQYF
>TRBV7-2|TRBJ2-7|.|few
TGTGCCAGCAGCTTTACAGGGATCCACGAGCAGTACTTC
CASSFTGIHEQYF
>TRBV19|TRBJ1-2|.|many
TGTGCCAGTAGCACCACTGCTTCCGGGGGCTACACCTTC
CASSTTASGGYTF
>TRBV19|TRBJ2-7|TRBD1|.
TGTGCCAGTAGTAGGGGACAGGGGGTAACCGAGCAGTACTTC
CASSRGQGVTEQYF
>TRBV7-3|TRBJ2-7|.|few
TGTGCCAGCAGCTTAGGCCCTACACGGGGCTACGAGCAGTACTTC
CASSLGPTRGYEQYF
>TRBV20-1|TRBJ2-7|TRBD1|few
TGCAGTGCTCCGGGACAGGGCTACGAGCAGTACTTC
CSAPGQGYEQYF
>TRBV25-1|TRBJ2-2|TRBD1|.
TGTGCCAGCTCAACCAGACAGGGGGACGCCGGGGAGCTGTTTTTT
CASSTRQGDAGELFF